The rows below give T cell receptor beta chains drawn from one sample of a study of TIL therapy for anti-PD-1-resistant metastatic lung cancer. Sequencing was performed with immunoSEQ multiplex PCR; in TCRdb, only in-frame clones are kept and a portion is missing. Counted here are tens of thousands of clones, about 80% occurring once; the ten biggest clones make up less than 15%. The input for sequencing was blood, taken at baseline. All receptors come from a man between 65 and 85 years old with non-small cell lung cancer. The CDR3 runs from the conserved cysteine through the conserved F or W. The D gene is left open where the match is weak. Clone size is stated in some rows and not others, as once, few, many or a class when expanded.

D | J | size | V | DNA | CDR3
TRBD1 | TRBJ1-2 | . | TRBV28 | TGTGCCAGCAGTTTCACAGGGGTGGGGAAAACTAACTATGGCTACACCTTC | CASSFTGVGKTNYGYTF
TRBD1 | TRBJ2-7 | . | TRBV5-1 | TGCGCCAGCAGCCTATCTACTGGGACAGGGACCTACGAGCAGTACTTC | CASSLSTGTGTYEQYF
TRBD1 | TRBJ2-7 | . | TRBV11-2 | TGTGCCAGCAGGACCAACAGGGGGCGATCCTACGAGCAGTACTTC | CASRTNRGRSYEQYF
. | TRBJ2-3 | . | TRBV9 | TGTGCCAGCAGCGTAGATGTGGAGAGCACAGATACGCAGTATTTT | CASSVDVESTDTQYF
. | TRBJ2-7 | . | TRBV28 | TGTGCCAGCAGTAATGGGGGGGACAGGAGCCTTTACGAGCAGTACTTC | CASSNGGDRSLYEQYF
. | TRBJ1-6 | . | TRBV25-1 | TGTGCCAGCAGTGAGAATGACAGGCAATATTCACCCCTCCACTTT | CASSENDRQYSPLHF
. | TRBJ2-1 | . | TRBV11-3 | TGTGCCAGCAGCCCGACGGAGGGGGCGCGGAATGAGCAGTTCTTC | CASSPTEGARNEQFF
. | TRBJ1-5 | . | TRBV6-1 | TGTGCCAGCAAACTACAATTGTTAAGCAATCAGCCCCAGCATTTT | CASKLQLLSNQPQHF
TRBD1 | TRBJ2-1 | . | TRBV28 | TGTGCCAGCAGTCCTTTCGGACAGGGGGTCAATGAGCAGTTCTTC | CASSPFGQGVNEQFF
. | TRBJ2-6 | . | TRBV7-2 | TGTGCCAGCAGCTTAGTCTCTGGGGCCAACGTCCTGACTTTC | CASSLVSGANVLTF
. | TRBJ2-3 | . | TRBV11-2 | TGTGCCAGCAGCATTAGGCCGCGGGTCACAGATACGCAGTATTTT | CASSIRPRVTDTQYF
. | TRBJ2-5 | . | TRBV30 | TGTGCCTGGAGGGGAGTGGGAGAGACCCAGTACTTC | CAWRGVGETQYF
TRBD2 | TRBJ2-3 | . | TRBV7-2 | TGTGCCAGCACCATAGCGGGAGTAGGGACAGATACGCAGTATTTT | CASTIAGVGTDTQYF
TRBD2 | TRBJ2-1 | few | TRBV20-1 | TGCAGTGCTAAGGCTAGCGGGAGGAAGTTCTTC | CSAKASGRKFF
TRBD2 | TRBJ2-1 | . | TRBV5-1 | TGCGCCAGCAGCTTGGGGACTAGCGGGAGGATCTACAATGAGCAGTTCTTC | CASSLGTSGRIYNEQFF
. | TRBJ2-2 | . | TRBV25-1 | TGTGCCAGCAGTGAGGGGAAGGGGAACACCGGGGAGCTGTTTTTT | CASSEGKGNTGELFF
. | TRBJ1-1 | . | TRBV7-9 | TGTGCCAGCACCCAAGGGGGGACTGAAGCTTTCTTT | CASTQGGTEAFF
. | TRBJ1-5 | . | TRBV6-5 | TGTGCCAGCTCCCGGTCGAGGGGGGACAATCAGCCCCAGCATTTT | CASSRSRGDNQPQHF
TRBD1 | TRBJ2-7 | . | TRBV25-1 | TGTGCCAGCAGTGGAACAACCGGGACAGCCCGCTCCTACGAGCAGTACTTC | CASSGTTGTARSYEQYF
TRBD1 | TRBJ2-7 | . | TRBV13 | TGTGCCAGCAGCCGTAGTGGGACAGGAAAGGGCGAGCAGTACTTC | CASSRSGTGKGEQYF
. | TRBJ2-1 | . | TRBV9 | TGTGCCAGCAATTCGGGGATGGGTGAGCAGTTCTTC | CASNSGMGEQFF
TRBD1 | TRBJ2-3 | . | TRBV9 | TGTGCCAGCAGCGGAGGGACAGGGAAGACAGATACGCAGTATTTT | CASSGGTGKTDTQYF
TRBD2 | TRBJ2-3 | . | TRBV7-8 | TGTGCCAGCAGCCCAGGACTAGCGGGAGGGATTCCGGGTACGCAGTATTTT | CASSPGLAGGIPGTQYF
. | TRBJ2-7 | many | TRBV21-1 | TGTGCCAGCAGCCTCTACGAGCAGTACTTC | CASSLYEQYF
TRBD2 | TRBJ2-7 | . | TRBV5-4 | TGTGCCAGCAGCTTGGGTTTAGGGCTAGCGGGAGTCCGGGGATACGAGCAGTACTTC | CASSLGLGLAGVRGYEQYF
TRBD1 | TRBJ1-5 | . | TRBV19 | TGTGCCAGTAGTATGTTCGGACAGGAAAGCAATCAGCCCCAGCATTTT | CASSMFGQESNQPQHF
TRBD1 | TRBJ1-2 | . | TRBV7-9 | TGTGCCAGCAGTAGGGGTGGGACAGGGGACTTCTATGGCTACACCTTC | CASSRGGTGDFYGYTF
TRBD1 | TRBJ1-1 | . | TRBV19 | TGTGCCAGTAGGACAGGGACCCGGAACACTGAAGCTTTCTTT | CASRTGTRNTEAFF
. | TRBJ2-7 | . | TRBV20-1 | TGCAGTGCTAGTGACAGCAACGAGCAGTACTTC | CSASDSNEQYF
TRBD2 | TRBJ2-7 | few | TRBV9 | TGTGCCAGCAGCGTCGGCGATAGCGGGTCATACGAGCAGTACTTC | CASSVGDSGSYEQYF
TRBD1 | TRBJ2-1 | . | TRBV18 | TGTGCCAGCTCACCATCACAGGGGGCGAATAATGAGCAGTTCTTC | CASSPSQGANNEQFF
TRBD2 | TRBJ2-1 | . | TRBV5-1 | TGCGCCAGCAGCGGAACGGGACTAGCGGCAACCCCGGGCTCCTACAATGAGCAGTTCTTC | CASSGTGLAATPGSYNEQFF
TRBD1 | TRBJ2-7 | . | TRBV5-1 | TGCGCCAGCAGCCAGGGACAGGGGGCAAGGAACGAGCAGTACTTC | CASSQGQGARNEQYF
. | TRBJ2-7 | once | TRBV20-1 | TGCAGTGCTAGAGCCGGCTACGAGCAGTACTTC | CSARAGYEQYF
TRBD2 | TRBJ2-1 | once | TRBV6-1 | TGTGCCAGCAGTGAAGGGGGACTAGCGGGAGTTTTTGAGCAGTTCTTC | CASSEGGLAGVFEQFF
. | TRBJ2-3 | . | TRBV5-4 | TGTGCCAGCAGCCCCGGACCAAGGGACCGCACAGATACGCAGTATTTT | CASSPGPRDRTDTQYF
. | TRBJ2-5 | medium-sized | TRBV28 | TGTGCCAGCAGTTTTATCGAGGTGGCCCAGTACTTC | CASSFIEVAQYF